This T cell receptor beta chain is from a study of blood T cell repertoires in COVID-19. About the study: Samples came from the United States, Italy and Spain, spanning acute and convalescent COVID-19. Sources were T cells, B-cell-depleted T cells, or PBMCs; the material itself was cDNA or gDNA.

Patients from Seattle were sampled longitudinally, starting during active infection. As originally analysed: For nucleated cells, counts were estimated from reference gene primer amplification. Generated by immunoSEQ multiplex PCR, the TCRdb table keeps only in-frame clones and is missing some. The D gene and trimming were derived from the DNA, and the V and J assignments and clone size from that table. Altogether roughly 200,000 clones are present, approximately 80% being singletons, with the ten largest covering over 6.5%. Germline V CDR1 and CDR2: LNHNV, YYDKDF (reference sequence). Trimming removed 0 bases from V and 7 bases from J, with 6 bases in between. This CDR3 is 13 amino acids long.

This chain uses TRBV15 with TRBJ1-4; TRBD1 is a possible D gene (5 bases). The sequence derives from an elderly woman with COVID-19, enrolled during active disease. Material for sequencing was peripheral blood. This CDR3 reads CATSRDRGEKLFF. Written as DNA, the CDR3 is TGTGCCACCAGCAGAGATAGGGGTGAAAAACTGTTTTTT.